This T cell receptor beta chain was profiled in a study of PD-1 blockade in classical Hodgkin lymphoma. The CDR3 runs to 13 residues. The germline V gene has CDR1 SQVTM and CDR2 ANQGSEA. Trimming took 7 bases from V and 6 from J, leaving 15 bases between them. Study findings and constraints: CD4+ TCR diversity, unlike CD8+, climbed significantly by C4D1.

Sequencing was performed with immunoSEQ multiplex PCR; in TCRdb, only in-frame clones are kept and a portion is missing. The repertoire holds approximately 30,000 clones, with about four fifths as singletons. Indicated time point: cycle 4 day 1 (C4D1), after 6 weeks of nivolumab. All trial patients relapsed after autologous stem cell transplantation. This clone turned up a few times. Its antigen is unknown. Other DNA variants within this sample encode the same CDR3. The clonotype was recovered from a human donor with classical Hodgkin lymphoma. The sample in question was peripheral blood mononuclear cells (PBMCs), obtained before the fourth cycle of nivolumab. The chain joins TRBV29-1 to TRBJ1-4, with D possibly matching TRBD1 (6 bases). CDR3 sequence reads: CSGGGGRDEKLFF. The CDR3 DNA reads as TGCAGCGGCGGGGGGGGGCGGGATGAAAAACTGTTTTTT.